The rows below give T cell receptor beta chains drawn from one sample of a study of blood T cell repertoires in COVID-19. Clones were read by immunoSEQ multiplex PCR, and TCRdb kept only the in-frame ones, dropping some. Among 300,000 to 350,000 clones listed, 80% to 90% were seen once. The sequencing input was PBMCs or T cells enriched from blood (not recorded which). The receptors come from a man aged 25 to 40 who had recovered from COVID-19. Both conserved end residues are part of each CDR3. D genes are given only for firm matches. Not every row has a clone size; where given, it reads once, few, many or a size class.

V	size	D	length	J	DNA	CDR3
TRBV11-1	once	-	11	TRBJ1-1	TGTGCCAGCAGGCCAGAATTTGAAGCTTTCTTT	CASRPEFEAFF
TRBV7-3	once	-	12	TRBJ2-3	TGTGCCAGCAGCAATGACTTTGATACGCAGTATTTT	CASSNDFDTQYF
TRBV5-1	once	TRBD1	18	TRBJ2-3	TGCGCCAGCAGCTTGGTGGGTACGGGACAGGGGAACTCAGATACGCAGTATTTT	CASSLVGTGQGNSDTQYF
TRBV10-3	-	TRBD1	18	TRBJ2-3	TGTGCCATCAGTGGGTCTTTGGACAGGGGGCTTTGGACAGATACGCAGTATTTT	CAISGSLDRGLWTDTQYF
TRBV5-1	-	TRBD1	15	TRBJ2-3	TGCGCCAGCAGCTCTTCAGGGGGCAGCACAGATACGCAGTATTTT	CASSSSGGSTDTQYF
TRBV30	-	-	15	TRBJ2-3	TGTGCCTGGAGTGTAGGGCAGGGTCATGTAGATACGCAGTATTTT	CAWSVGQGHVDTQYF
TRBV9	-	TRBD1	14	TRBJ2-1	TGTGCCAGCGGTGGACAGGGAGCCTACAATGAGCAGTTCTTC	CASGGQGAYNEQFF
TRBV4-1	-	TRBD2	18	TRBJ2-7	TGCGCCAGCAGCCCAGGAAAGGCTCTAGCGGGGGGGCAGTACGAGCAGTACTTC	CASSPGKALAGGQYEQYF
TRBV19	-	-	13	TRBJ1-6	TGTGCCAGTACCGGGACAAATAATTCACCCCTCCACTTT	CASTGTNNSPLHF
TRBV3-1/TRBV3-2	-	TRBD1	17	TRBJ2-7	TGTGCCAGCAGCCAGGCCCTCGGGACAGGGATTATTTACGAGCAGTACTTC	CASSQALGTGIIYEQYF
TRBV4-1	-	-	14	TRBJ1-6	TGCGCCAGCAGCCAAGATGTAAATAATTCACCCCTCCACTTT	CASSQDVNNSPLHF
TRBV27	few	-	13	TRBJ1-1	TGTGCCAGCAGTTTAGGTCAGGGTAGTAAAGCTTTCTTT	CASSLGQGSKAFF
TRBV19	-	-	17	TRBJ1-3	TGTGCCAGTAGAAGGCCATCAGGGGCTCTTGAAGGAAACACCATATATTTT	CASRRPSGALEGNTIYF
TRBV7-9	-	-	13	TRBJ1-2	TGTGCCAGCAGCCCCGCCGACAGTCCGGGCTACACCTTC	CASSPADSPGYTF